This T cell receptor beta chain was recorded in a study of blood T cell repertoires in COVID-19. Across the study: T cells, B-cell-depleted T cells, or PBMCs provided the cDNA or gDNA that served as material.

Libraries were prepared by immunoSEQ multiplex PCR; TCRdb keeps only in-frame clonotypes and omits some of them. The table has around 250,000 clones, roughly 86% seen once; the top ten hold approximately 1.7%. Residents of about two dozen US areas, aged about 18 to 95 years, made up the participants. Cohorts were based on clinical histories the participants reported. What the recovered Cohort 3 donors had was two negative PCRs, clearance, or symptom resolution. The CDR3 totals 14 residues. Per the germline V gene, CDR1 is ENHRY and CDR2 is SYGVKD. V lost 5 bases to trimming and J lost 5 bases; unmatched junction nucleotides: 5.

The V gene is TRBV10-3, the J gene TRBJ2-1; 8 positions match TRBD2. Sequencing input: PBMCs or T cells enriched from blood (not recorded which). The source of this sequence is a woman in her forties or fifties who had recovered from COVID-19. CDR3 region: CAISPSGPHNEQFF. CDR3 in DNA: TGTGCCATCAGTCCTAGCGGGCCTCACAATGAGCAGTTCTTC.